This is a list of T cell receptor beta chains from one sample in a study of T-cell reconstitution after alpha-beta-depleted transplantation in children. From the PCR reads, TCRdb called clonotypes with MiXCR, one entry per CDR3 protein. The repertoire holds more than 400,000 distinct CDR3 sequences, with roughly 10% as singletons. Material: PBMCs, mostly from graft donor cells, obtained 180 days after TCRalphabeta/CD19-depleted stem cell transplant. These receptors originate from a female patient under 10 years old who had a stem cell transplant for aplastic anemia, so the T cells may come from the graft donor. Both conserved end residues are trimmed from each CDR3.

V gene: TRBV24-1
J gene: TRBJ2-1
CDR3 protein: ATSDRPGQISSYNEQF

V gene: TRBV29-1
J gene: TRBJ2-3
CDR3 protein: SVRRLAGGLSTDTQY

V gene: TRBV30
J gene: TRBJ2-5
CDR3 protein: AWSVLSRTSGKETQY

V gene: TRBV7-6
J gene: TRBJ1-2
CDR3 protein: ASSFFPGVEDGYT

V gene: TRBV28
J gene: TRBJ2-2
CDR3 protein: ASSPGQDANTGELF

V gene: TRBV5-1
J gene: TRBJ2-3
CDR3 protein: ASSLGLAGHTDTQY

V gene: TRBV7-2
J gene: TRBJ1-1
CDR3 protein: ASSTRTEAF

V gene: TRBV18
J gene: TRBJ2-5
CDR3 protein: ASSPPGSQETQY

V gene: TRBV18
J gene: TRBJ1-5
CDR3 protein: ASSQESRARVQPQH

V gene: TRBV19
J gene: TRBJ2-4
CDR3 protein: ASRSWDAAKNIQY

V gene: TRBV12-3/TRBV12-4
J gene: TRBJ1-1
CDR3 protein: ASTLQGFTEAF

V gene: TRBV20-1
J gene: TRBJ2-1
CDR3 protein: SARSSNPGKNEQF

V gene: TRBV20-1
J gene: TRBJ1-1
CDR3 protein: SATYAGGLAEAF

V gene: TRBV7-9
J gene: TRBJ2-3
CDR3 protein: ASSLLGQTSTDTQY

V gene: TRBV12-3/TRBV12-4
J gene: TRBJ2-1
CDR3 protein: ASSFARAYNEQF

V gene: TRBV2
J gene: TRBJ2-3
CDR3 protein: ASSEIGTPLTDTQY

V gene: TRBV29-1
J gene: TRBJ1-1
CDR3 protein: SVKKLDPMGEAF

V gene: TRBV29-1
J gene: TRBJ1-1
CDR3 protein: SGVGTEAF

V gene: TRBV5-5
J gene: TRBJ2-1
CDR3 protein: ASSPLSTSYNEQF

V gene: TRBV29-1
J gene: TRBJ2-5
CDR3 protein: SVVGFVEGVITISETQY

V gene: TRBV25-1
J gene: TRBJ1-1
CDR3 protein: ASSEVQGAMNTEAF

V gene: TRBV12-3/TRBV12-4
J gene: TRBJ2-1
CDR3 protein: ASSSDRRGYNEQF

V gene: TRBV12-3/TRBV12-4
J gene: TRBJ1-5
CDR3 protein: ASSSGQGSNQPQH

V gene: TRBV19
J gene: TRBJ2-5
CDR3 protein: ASSLQGKGRETQY

V gene: TRBV6-1
J gene: TRBJ2-4
CDR3 protein: ASREGQGVNIQY

V gene: TRBV20-1
J gene: TRBJ2-1
CDR3 protein: SARSNRGLARFNEQF

V gene: TRBV29-1
J gene: TRBJ2-2
CDR3 protein: SLGLHTGELF

V gene: TRBV10-3
J gene: TRBJ2-3
CDR3 protein: AISETPSTDTQY

V gene: TRBV7-6
J gene: TRBJ1-1
CDR3 protein: ASSLSPFTEAF

V gene: TRBV12-3/TRBV12-4
J gene: TRBJ1-2
CDR3 protein: ASSFRGPTGAPTYGYT

V gene: TRBV5-6
J gene: TRBJ1-3
CDR3 protein: ASSLPGRSSGNTIY

V gene: TRBV15
J gene: TRBJ2-7
CDR3 protein: ATSIGRTYEQY

V gene: TRBV6-2/TRBV6-3
J gene: TRBJ1-2
CDR3 protein: ASSYSRSGYT

V gene: TRBV23-1
J gene: TRBJ2-2
CDR3 protein: ASSASCWDPNTGELF

V gene: TRBV29-1
J gene: TRBJ2-4
CDR3 protein: SVEDWGKRDIQY

V gene: TRBV15
J gene: TRBJ2-3
CDR3 protein: ATSRDNVGTQY

V gene: TRBV9
J gene: TRBJ2-1
CDR3 protein: ASSVEGLAFSEQF